Reported below is one T cell receptor (beta chain). Its matching antigen is unknown. This entry belongs to a study of graft-versus-host responses after intestinal transplantation. Study-level background: Recipients had multivisceral, liver-intestinal, or isolated intestinal transplants. Overall study results and limits: Peak GvH clone levels in circulation were associated with early post-transplant HvG declines. Across patients carrying graft-donor T cell macrochimerism, allografts held high graft-versus-host to host-versus-graft clonal ratios. Detection of GvH clones occurred in recipient marrow, and some had their first appearance in ileum or blood.

Some clones are missing from TCRdb's copy, which holds only in-frame ones; the method was immunoSEQ multiplex PCR. Altogether tens of thousands of clones are present, 75% to 95% being singletons, with the ten largest covering over 0.08%. This CDR3 contains 15 residues. Germline assignment: CDR1 SQVTM and CDR2 ANQGSEA. J lost 7 bases, V lost 6 bases, and 11 bases had no gene match. The chain employs TRBV29-1 and TRBJ1-4; 10 bases are a match to TRBD1. This TCR was recovered from a human donor who received an intestinal transplant. The source was unstimulated CD4+ T cells sorted from spleen or lymph node cells, collected before intestinal transplant. The CDR3 reads CSVPGQGSISEKLFF. In nucleotides, the CDR3 is TGCAGCGTCCCGGGACAGGGGTCAATTAGTGAAAAACTGTTTTTT.